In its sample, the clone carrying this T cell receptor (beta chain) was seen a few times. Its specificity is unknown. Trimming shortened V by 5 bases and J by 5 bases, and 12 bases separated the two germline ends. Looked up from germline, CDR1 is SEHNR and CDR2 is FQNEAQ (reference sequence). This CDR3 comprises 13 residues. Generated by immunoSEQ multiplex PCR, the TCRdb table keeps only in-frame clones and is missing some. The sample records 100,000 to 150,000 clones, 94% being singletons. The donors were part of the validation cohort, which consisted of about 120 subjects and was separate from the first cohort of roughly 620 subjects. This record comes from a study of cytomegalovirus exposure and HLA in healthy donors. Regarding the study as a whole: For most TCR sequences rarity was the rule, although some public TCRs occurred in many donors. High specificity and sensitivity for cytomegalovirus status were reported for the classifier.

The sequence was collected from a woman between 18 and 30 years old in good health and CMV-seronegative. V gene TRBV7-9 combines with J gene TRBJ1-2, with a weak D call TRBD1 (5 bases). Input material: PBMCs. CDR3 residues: CASSRTTEYGYTF. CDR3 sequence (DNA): TGTGCCAGCAGCCGGACGACAGAATATGGCTACACCTTC. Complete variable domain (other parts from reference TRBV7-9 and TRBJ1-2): DTGVSQNPRHKITKRGQNVTFRCDPISEHNRLYWYRQTLGQGPEFLTYFQNEAQLEKSRLLSDRFSAERPKGSFSTLEIQRTEQGDSAMYLCASSRTTEYGYTFGSGTRLTVV.